This passage covers 5 T cell receptor beta chains from one sample sequenced in a study of regulatory T cells in long-lasting Graves disease. Regarding time point: persistent/refractory GD, antithyroid drugs over 5 years with positive TRAb. PBMC RNA served as the TCR library source. Arm-PCR of CDR3 regions with iRepertoire HTBI primers generated TCR beta libraries. MiXCR, run by TCRdb on the multiplex PCR reads, gives a single entry per CDR3 protein. This sample has more than 350,000 distinct CDR3 sequences, with under 25% found just once. Sequencing used peripheral blood mononuclear cells (PBMCs), obtained when the disease was refractory, from a patient treated with antithyroid drugs. The receptors shown here come from a female donor with Graves disease.

The chain uses TRBV7-3 and TRBJ2-1, with D uncertain. CDR1 is SGHTA, CDR2 FQGTGA, per germline. V lost 2 bases and J lost 10, with 15 bases in between. The CDR3 length is 14 residues. The CDR3 sequence is CASSLEPSNPEQFF. The CDR3, as DNA: TGTGCCAGCAGCTTAGAACCAAGCAACCCCGAGCAGTTCTTC.

This clonotype was observed at least ten times. This chain connects TRBV28 to TRBJ2-7; 7 bases agree with TRBD1. Looked up from germline, CDR1 is MDHEN and CDR2 is SYDVKM. This CDR3 contains 14 residues. V lost 6 bases to trimming and J lost 3 bases; unmatched junction nucleotides: 8. CDR3: CASRPTGLGYEQYF. In nucleotides, the CDR3 is TGTGCCAGCAGGCCGACAGGGTTGGGCTACGAGCAGTACTTC.

The J gene is TRBJ1-4, the V gene TRBV27; 8 nucleotides align to TRBD1. Per germline, CDR1 MNHEY and CDR2 SMNVEV (reference sequence). The length of the CDR3 is 15 residues. Germline trimming cut 5 bases from V and 6 bases from J; bases unmatched to any gene: 8. CDR3 residues: CASSPPTGAHEKLFF. DNA for the CDR3: TGTGCCAGCAGTCCCCCGACAGGGGCACATGAAAAACTGTTTTTT.

In its sample, this clonotype was seen many times. The DNA of the CDR3 is TGTGCCAGCCGCATCCGGGCCAGCTACGAGCAGTACTTC. Translated: CASRIRASYEQYF. This sequence joins TRBV12-3 or TRBV12-4 and TRBJ2-7; no clear D. V was trimmed by 8 bases and J by 3 bases, leaving 14 bases between them. The CDR3 sequence is 13 residues long.

This clonotype was observed at least ten times. The gene calls are TRBV12-3 or TRBV12-4 and TRBJ1-1; no reliable D call. V dropped 6 bases and J dropped 2 bases, with 10 bases sitting between them. This CDR3 has 13 amino acids. The CDR3 here is CASSHGVNTEAFF. CDR3 sequence (DNA): TGTGCCAGCAGCCACGGGGTTAACACTGAAGCTTTCTTT.